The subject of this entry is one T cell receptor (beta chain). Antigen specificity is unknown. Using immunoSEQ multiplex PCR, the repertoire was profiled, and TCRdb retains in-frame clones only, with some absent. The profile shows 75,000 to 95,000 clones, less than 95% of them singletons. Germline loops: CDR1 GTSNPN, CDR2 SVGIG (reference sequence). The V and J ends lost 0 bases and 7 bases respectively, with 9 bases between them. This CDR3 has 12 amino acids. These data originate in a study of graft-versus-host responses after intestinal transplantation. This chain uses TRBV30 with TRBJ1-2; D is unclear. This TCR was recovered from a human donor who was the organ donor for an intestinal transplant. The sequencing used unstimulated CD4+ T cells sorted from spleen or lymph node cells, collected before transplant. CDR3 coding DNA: TGTGCCTGGAGTGTAAACAGCTTTGGCTACACCTTC. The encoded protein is CAWSVNSFGYTF.